This T cell receptor beta chain was documented in a study of blood T cell repertoires in COVID-19. Trimming removed 5 bases from V and 0 bases from J, with 16 bases in between. Germline loops: CDR1 LNHDA, CDR2 SQIVND (reference sequence). The CDR3 is 17 amino acids. Using immunoSEQ multiplex PCR, the repertoire was profiled, and TCRdb retains in-frame clones only, with some absent. Seen here are 250,000 to 350,000 clones, around 89% observed once, and the top ten hold about 2.2%. The chain is built from TRBV19 and TRBJ1-4; D perhaps matches TRBD1 (6 bases). The sequence derives from a woman under 30 who had recovered from COVID-19. Sequenced material: PBMCs or T cells enriched from blood (not recorded which). The CDR3, as DNA: TGTGCCAGTAGTGACCGGGGGGGCCCGGCAACTAATGAAAAACTGTTTTTT. Protein product: CASSDRGGPATNEKLFF.